The following is a T cell receptor beta chain sequence with its context. What it recognizes is unknown. The CDR3 has 15 amino acids. CDR1 and CDR2 (germline): MNHNY, SVGAGI (reference sequence). Trimming took 7 bases from V and 2 from J; bases not matched to a gene: 6. Indicated time point: baseline pretreatment blood. As for treatment: 15 Gy SBRT to primary tumor, nephrectomy 4 weeks later. After SBRT, blood was collected at 2 and 4 weeks, plus baseline. The repertoire was sequenced with immunoSEQ multiplex PCR; TCRdb's copy has only in-frame clones and lacks some. This table has some 150,000 clones, 88% appearing once. The sample comes from a study of radiation and T cells in renal cell carcinoma. Study-wide context: Nephrectomy followed 15 Gy stereotactic body radiation by 4 weeks.

Study-wide results and caveats: From baseline, blood top tumor clonotypes peaked at 2 weeks post-radiation.

The receptor was derived from a woman aged 45 to 65 with renal cell carcinoma. The J gene is TRBJ2-3, the V gene TRBV6-6; 10 nucleotides agree with TRBD2. Sample: blood, taken from a patient whose treatment included radiotherapy and nephrectomy. The CDR3 nucleotides read TGTGCCAGCATGACACTAGCGGGGCCCACAGATACGCAGTATTTT. Translated: CASMTLAGPTDTQYF.